This TCR beta chain was profiled in a study of T cell repertoires in cytomegalovirus infection. Findings and caveats of the study: Carriage of CMV together with the relevant HLA was identifiable through cumulative public TCR beta family frequency.

Each CDR3 protein gets one entry after TCRdb re-called the reads with MiXCR. The table has about 900,000 distinct CDR3 sequences, around 30% seen once. The CDR3 covers 16 residues. Looked up from germline, CDR1 is SEHNR and CDR2 is FQNEAQ (reference sequence). V trimming: 5 bases; J trimming: 1 base; junction bases outside the gene matches: 10. This clonotype was observed a handful of times. Its antigen remains unknown. This chain uses TRBV7-9 with TRBJ1-1; 7 nucleotides match TRBD1. This TCR derives from a human donor in good health (CMV status not recorded). Some clones in this sample may be carry-over from other donors' samples. Specimen: cultured CD8+ T cells from PBMCs, collected from culture after CMV antigen stimulation. The chain's CDR3 is CASSPPSGQWNTEAFF. The CDR3 DNA sequence: TGTGCCAGCAGCCCACCTTCGGGACAGTGGAACACTGAAGCTTTCTTT.